One and the same sample provided the 19 T cell receptor beta chains below, sequenced in a study of cytotoxic CD8 clonotypes in ibrutinib-treated CLL. Only in-frame clones appear in the TCRdb table, and some are missing; sequencing was by immunoSEQ multiplex PCR. The sample lists tens of thousands of clones; approximately 62% were seen once. Specimen: PBMCs, collected after 12 months of ibrutinib treatment. These receptors originate from a human donor with chronic lymphocytic leukemia.

The V gene is TRBV6-5, the J gene TRBJ1-4; perhaps TRBD1 as D (6 bases). Germline V gene lookup returns CDR1 MNHEY and CDR2 SVGAGI. This CDR3 region has 15 residues. V gave up 8 bases and J gave up 3 bases, with 16 bases separating them. CDR3 nucleotide sequence: TGTGCCAGCTTGCTGACAGGTGCTGCTAATGAAAAACTGTTTTTT. Protein sequence: CASLLTGAANEKLFF.

The rearrangement links TRBV7-2 to TRBJ2-3; D not certain. The germline V gene has CDR1 SGHTA and CDR2 FQGNSA. The CDR3 is made up of 14 amino acids. V was shortened by 0 bases and J by 3 bases, with 7 bases between the two germline ends. CDR3 loop: CASSLALGTDTQYF. CDR3 DNA: TGTGCCAGCAGCTTAGCGCTGGGTACAGATACGCAGTATTTT.

This clone was counted between two and nine times. The rearrangement uses TRBV27 and TRBJ2-1; no clear D. V lost 6 bases to trimming and J lost 8 bases, with 17 bases between them. CDR1 is MNHEY and CDR2 is SMNVEV in the germline V gene (reference sequence). The CDR3 length is 14 residues. The CDR3: CASRRQNRGHEQFF. For the CDR3, the DNA is TGTGCCAGCAGACGCCAGAATCGCGGCCATGAGCAGTTCTTC.

The rearrangement uses TRBV4-1 and TRBJ2-3; maybe TRBD2 (6 bases). V was clipped by 1 base and J by 6 bases, with 14 bases between them. This CDR3 contains 15 residues. The V gene's germline CDR1 is MGHRA and CDR2 YSYEKL. The CDR3 spells CASSQVGLATDTQYF. The CDR3 region has the DNA TGCGCCAGCAGCCAAGTCGGCCTAGCGACCGATACGCAGTATTTT.

The J gene is TRBJ2-4, the V gene TRBV6-6; D possibly corresponds to TRBD2 (6 bases). The germline gives CDR1 MNHNY, CDR2 SVGAGI (reference sequence). The CDR3 covers 14 residues. Trimming removed 7 bases at V and 3 bases at J, with 13 bases between. CDR3 loop: CASTGVDGKNIQYF. The DNA of the CDR3 is TGTGCCAGCACGGGGGTGGATGGCAAAAACATTCAGTACTTC.

CDR3 residues: CASNLRGGLSGANVLTF. As DNA, the CDR3 is TGTGCCAGCAACCTGCGGGGGGGCCTCTCTGGGGCCAACGTCCTGACTTTC. The chain joins TRBV11-2 to TRBJ2-6, with 9 bases fitting TRBD2. Trimming removed 7 bases from V and 0 bases from J; junction bases left unmatched: 7. The CDR3 sequence is 17 residues long. CDR1 and CDR2 (germline): SGHAT, FQNNGV. Full variable domain (missing parts from reference TRBV11-2 and TRBJ2-6): EAGVAQSPRYKIIEKRQSVAFWCNPISGHATLYWYQQILGQGPKLLIQFQNNGVVDDSQLPKDRFSAERLKGVDSTLKIQPAKLEDSAVYLCASNLRGGLSGANVLTFGAGSRLTVL.

The chain is built from TRBV14 and TRBJ2-7; the D gene is possibly TRBD1 (5 bases). CDR1 is SGHDN, CDR2 FVKESK, per germline. The CDR3 runs 17 residues. V lost 1 base and J lost 0, with 16 bases in between. CDR3 sequence reads: CASSQARGIGASYEQYF. For the CDR3, the DNA is TGTGCCAGCAGCCAAGCAAGGGGAATAGGGGCCTCCTACGAGCAGTACTTC.

The sample holds many counts of this clone. The rearrangement links TRBV2 to TRBJ1-5, with D possibly matching TRBD1 (5 bases). This CDR3 spans 13 amino acids. Trimming stripped 6 bases from V and 0 bases from J, with 6 bases between. Per the germline V gene, CDR1 is SNHLY and CDR2 is FYNNEI. Here the CDR3 reads CASSRDSNQPQHF. CDR3 DNA: TGTGCCAGCAGCAGGGATAGCAATCAGCCCCAGCATTTT.

This clone was seen once. The gene calls are TRBV28 and TRBJ2-2; D perhaps matches TRBD1 (6 bases). The CDR3 has 14 amino acids. Germline V CDR1 and CDR2: MDHEN, SYDVKM. V shed 7 bases and J shed 4 bases, with 13 bases lying between them. The chain's CDR3 is CASMRGGTTGELFF. CDR3 DNA sequence: TGTGCCAGCATGAGAGGGGGTACCACCGGGGAGCTGTTTTTT.

This clone was recorded once. V and J are TRBV7-9 and TRBJ2-7; D gene ambiguous. This CDR3 has 12 residues. V shed 2 bases and J shed 13 bases, with 15 bases lying between them. Germline loops: CDR1 SEHNR, CDR2 FQNEAQ (reference sequence). The DNA of the CDR3 is TGTGCCAGCAGCTTATCCGTCAACGATTTTTACTTC. Translation gives CASSLSVNDFYF.

CDR3 in amino acids: CSVLRPGGRVVNEQFF. In DNA form, the CDR3 reads TGCAGCGTTTTACGGCCGGGGGGGCGGGTGGTAAATGAGCAGTTCTTC. V is TRBV29-1 and J is TRBJ2-1, with TRBD2 identical over 8 bases. The trim removed 5 bases at V and 7 bases at J, leaving 16 bases unmatched. The CDR3 contains 16 residues. CDR1 and CDR2 from the germline V gene are SQVTM and ANQGSEA.

This chain connects TRBV9 to TRBJ2-1, with TRBD2 identical over 7 bases. J lost 5 bases, V lost 3 bases, and 14 bases had no gene match. Germline values: CDR1 SGDLS, CDR2 YYNGEE. The CDR3 totals 17 residues. CDR3 sequence (DNA): TGTGCCAGCAGCGAAGTCCCCGGGGGGTCAAGGAACAATGAGCAGTTCTTC. Amino acid sequence: CASSEVPGGSRNNEQFF.

This rearrangement joins TRBV5-1 to TRBJ2-3; TRBD2 matches 14 bases. V dropped 2 bases and J dropped 8; count of bases not matched to a gene: 7. Per germline, CDR1 SGHRS and CDR2 YFSETQ. The CDR3 runs 16 residues. CDR3 coding DNA: TGCGCCAGCAGCTTCAGACTAGCGGGAGGGCTGGGTACGCAGTATTTT. It is translated as CASSFRLAGGLGTQYF.

The V and J genes are TRBV5-5 and TRBJ2-3; D is uncertain. Germline loops: CDR1 SGHKS, CDR2 YYEKEE (reference sequence). V lost 3 bases, J lost 5 bases, and 13 bases lay in between. This CDR3 comprises 14 residues. This chain's CDR3 is CASSWGTLGDTQYF. In DNA form, the CDR3 reads TGTGCCAGCAGCTGGGGTACTCTGGGAGATACGCAGTATTTT.

V and J are TRBV28 and TRBJ2-7; D tentatively reads TRBD1 or TRBD2 (6 bases each). The germline gives CDR1 MDHEN, CDR2 SYDVKM. V was cut by 10 bases and J by 5 bases, with 12 bases left in between. This CDR3 spans 11 amino acids. The CDR3: CATSGAHEQYV. CDR3 DNA sequence: TGTGCCACCTCGGGGGCCCACGAGCAGTACGTC.

This clone was found a few times. The chain couples TRBV28 to TRBJ2-7, with TRBD2 identical over 11 bases. This CDR3 comprises 15 residues. V shed 6 bases, J shed 3 bases, and the junction held 7 bases outside the gene matches. Germline V gene lookup returns CDR1 MDHEN and CDR2 SYDVKM. The CDR3 nucleotides are TGTGCCAGCAGGAATAGCGGGAGGGGGCTCTACGAGCAGTACTTC. It translates to CASRNSGRGLYEQYF.

This clone was seen only a few times. V gene TRBV6-6 combines with J gene TRBJ2-5, with 7 positions matching TRBD1. Germline CDR1 and CDR2: MNHNY and SVGAGI (reference sequence). CDR3 length: 14 amino acids. V shed 8 bases and J 1 base; nucleotides not matched to a gene: 7. CDR3 nucleotide sequence: TGTGCCAGCGGTACGGGACAGACCCAAGAGACCCAGTACTTC. Its translation: CASGTGQTQETQYF.

This clone is medium-sized within its sample. The chain employs TRBV28 and TRBJ1-4; D is perhaps TRBD1 (5 bases). Trimming took 4 bases from V and 16 from J, leaving 19 bases between them. CDR1 is MDHEN, CDR2 SYDVKM, per germline. The CDR3 sequence is 13 residues long. As DNA, the CDR3 is TGTGCCAGCAGTTGGTCCCACGCCAGGGTTTCGTTTTTT. It encodes CASSWSHARVSFF. Full variable domain (missing parts from reference TRBV28 and TRBJ1-4): DVKVTQSSRYLVKRTGEKVFLECVQDMDHENMFWYRQDPGLGLRLIYFSYDVKMKEKGDIPEGYSVSREKKERFSLILESASTNQTSMYLCASSWSHARVSFFGSGTQLSVL.

The genes are TRBV5-1 and TRBJ2-5; 7 positions match TRBD1. The V and J ends lost 4 bases and 2 bases, in that order; junction bases with no gene match: 8. Germline V gives CDR1 SGHRS, CDR2 YFSETQ. The CDR3 loop spans 15 amino acids. The CDR3 DNA is TGCGCCAGCAGCAGACAGGGAAGAGGGCAAGAGACCCAGTACTTC. It encodes CASSRQGRGQETQYF.